This TCR beta chain was obtained from a study of technical replicates of blood from several donors. Generated by immunoSEQ multiplex PCR, the TCRdb table keeps only in-frame clones and is missing some. The sample shows around 69,000 clones, roughly 97% of them seen only once. Sequenced input: T cells isolated from PBMCs. The clonotype comes from a human donor in good health.

CDR3 residues: CASSYDSSTNYGYTF. The CDR3 coding sequence is TGTGCCAGCAGTTACGACAGTTCCACTAACTATGGCTACACCTTC. This chain connects TRBV6-5 to TRBJ1-2; perhaps TRBD1 as D (5 bases). The V gene's germline CDR1 is MNHEY and CDR2 SVGAGI. The CDR3 contains 15 residues. V gave up 2 bases and J gave up 0 bases, with 10 bases separating them.